This T cell receptor (beta chain) was retrieved from a study of cytomegalovirus exposure and HLA in healthy donors. The J segment lost 4 bases and the V segment lost 7 bases, leaving 9 bases of the junction unmatched. CDR1 MNHNS and CDR2 SASEGT come from the germline V gene. This CDR3 has 15 residues. It was with 60 Vbeta and 13 Jbeta primers that the PCR ran. Only in-frame clones appear in the TCRdb table, and some are missing; sequencing was by immunoSEQ multiplex PCR. The sample consists of 100,000 to 150,000 clones, about 81% of them appearing once. The chain employs TRBV6-1 and TRBJ2-5, with TRBD1 identical over 10 bases. The clonotype was recovered from a woman between 25 and 40 years old in good health and CMV-seronegative. Material for sequencing was PBMCs. CDR3 in amino acids: CASNERTGGRETQYF. The CDR3 nucleotides are TGTGCCAGCAACGAACGGACAGGGGGTAGAGAGACCCAGTACTTC.